These 14 T cell receptor beta chains share one sample of origin, sequenced in a study of sequential checkpoint blockade in melanoma. Clones were read by immunoSEQ multiplex PCR, and TCRdb kept only the in-frame ones, dropping some. Among 15,000 to 20,000 clones listed, about 92% were seen once. As for treatment: randomized to nivolumab then ipilimumab (arm A) or the reverse (arm B). Sample: CD8+ T cells sorted from blood (inferred from file names), taken from a patient given nivolumab and ipilimumab in sequence. These receptors originate from a human donor with melanoma.

V is TRBV27 and J is TRBJ2-7, with TRBD2 matching over 7 bases. V shed 4 bases, J shed 4 bases, and the junction held 1 base outside the gene matches. There are 12 residues in the CDR3. Per the germline V gene, CDR1 is MNHEY and CDR2 is SMNVEV (reference sequence). Here the CDR3 reads CASSSGGYEQYF. DNA of the CDR3: TGTGCCAGCAGTTCGGGGGGTTACGAGCAGTACTTC.

The CDR3 bases are TGTGCCAGCAGTCTACAGGGAACCTATGGCTACACCTTC. Its protein product is CASSLQGTYGYTF. The chain has TRBV27 and TRBJ1-2; D perhaps matches TRBD1 (6 bases). V lost 5 bases and J 4 bases, leaving 11 bases between the germline ends. Looked up from germline, CDR1 is MNHEY and CDR2 is SMNVEV (reference sequence). The CDR3 is 13 residues long.

The rearrangement uses TRBV25-1 and TRBJ2-7; the match to TRBD1 covers 8 bases. Trimming cost V 5 bases and J 4 bases; bases outside gene matches: 13. The CDR3 runs 16 residues. Germline assignment: CDR1 MGHDK and CDR2 SYGVNS. The CDR3 loop is CASSQRAGRGQYEQYF. The CDR3 DNA follows: TGTGCCAGCAGTCAGAGGGCAGGCAGGGGGCAGTACGAGCAGTACTTC.

V is TRBV27 and J is TRBJ1-6, with 7 bases matching TRBD1. V dropped 7 bases and J dropped 0; count of bases not matched to a gene: 6. Germline V gene lookup returns CDR1 MNHEY and CDR2 SMNVEV (reference sequence). CDR3 length: 16 residues. The CDR3 protein is CASTLQGFSYNSPLHF. The CDR3 bases are TGTGCCAGCACACTACAGGGGTTCTCCTATAATTCACCCCTCCACTTT.

This rearrangement joins TRBV29-1 to TRBJ2-7, with a weak D call TRBD1 (6 bases). Germline loops: CDR1 SQVTM, CDR2 ANQGSEA. This CDR3 is 13 amino acids long. V lost 4 bases and J lost 2, with 12 bases in between. The CDR3 DNA sequence: TGCAGCGTTGCGGACAGCCTTACCTACGAGCAGTACTTC. It yields the protein CSVADSLTYEQYF.

This chain links TRBV7-2 with TRBJ2-5; D gene unclear. The DNA end is more similar to TRBJ2-7, so the J call may be wrong. Germline V lookup: CDR1 SGHTA, CDR2 FQGNSA. This CDR3 contains 14 residues. The CDR3 protein is CASSLEMSSYEQYF. The DNA of the CDR3 is TGTGCCAGCAGCTTAGAAATGTCCTCCTACGAGCAGTACTTC.

This chain uses TRBV7-6 with TRBJ1-6; 8 positions match TRBD1. Unmatched junction bases numbered 7, after V lost 5 bases and J lost 7 bases. Germline lookup yields CDR1 SGHVS and CDR2 FNYEAQ. This CDR3 region has 15 residues. This CDR3 is CASSHGQGGNSPLHF. CDR3 in DNA: TGTGCCAGCAGCCACGGACAGGGAGGGAATTCACCCCTCCACTTT.

The chain recombines TRBV27 with TRBJ1-1, with a weak D call TRBD1 (5 bases). The germline gives CDR1 MNHEY, CDR2 SMNVEV (reference sequence). Trimming cost V 3 bases and J 5 bases, with 7 bases left between them. CDR3 length: 12 residues. The chain's CDR3 is CASSFRGTEAFF. CDR3 bases: TGTGCCAGCAGTTTTAGGGGAACTGAAGCTTTCTTT.

The chain joins TRBV27 to TRBJ2-7; possibly TRBD1 for D (6 bases). Trimming shortened V by 5 bases and J by 6 bases, and 20 bases separated the two germline ends. The germline CDR1 and CDR2 sequences are MNHEY and SMNVEV (reference sequence). The CDR3 length is 15 residues. CDR3 in DNA: TGTGCCAGCAGTCTGGTCCCCAGTACAGGGCGCGAGCAGTACTTC. As protein: CASSLVPSTGREQYF.

The chain employs TRBV12-2 and TRBJ2-7; the DNA was not compared with TRBD1, the D call given in the table. TRBV12-2 is an annotated pseudogene. This CDR3 comprises 16 residues. CDR3 DNA sequence: TGTGCAAGTCGCTTGCGGTGGGACAGGGGTTCCTACGAGCAGTACGTC. It translates to CASRLRWDRGSYEQYV.

The genes are TRBV7-2 and TRBJ2-7; 9 bases match TRBD1. CDR3 length equals 14 residues. Per germline, CDR1 SGHTA and CDR2 FQGNSA. The J segment lost 2 bases and the V segment lost 4 bases, leaving 3 bases of the junction unmatched. This chain's CDR3 is CASSSGTGTYEQYF. CDR3 coding DNA: TGTGCCAGCAGCTCCGGGACAGGGACCTACGAGCAGTACTTC.

This rearrangement joins TRBV13 to TRBJ2-7; 9 nucleotides agree with TRBD2. The germline gives CDR1 PRHDT, CDR2 FYEKMQ (reference sequence). The CDR3 length is 15 residues. The V and J ends lost 1 base and 3 bases, in that order; junction bases with no gene match: 4. CDR3 loop: CASSLVAGAGYEQYF. The CDR3 DNA reads as TGTGCCAGCAGCTTAGTAGCGGGAGCGGGCTACGAGCAGTACTTC.

V and J are TRBV5-4 and TRBJ1-1; 9 nucleotides align to TRBD1. The V and J ends lost 4 bases and 6 bases, in that order; junction bases with no gene match: 10. The CDR3 extends over 15 amino acids. Per the germline V gene, CDR1 is SGHNT and CDR2 is YYREEE (reference sequence). The CDR3 loop is CASSTPGTGIAEAFF. CDR3 DNA sequence: TGTGCCAGCAGCACCCCCGGGACAGGGATTGCTGAAGCTTTCTTT.

This clone was found once. The V and J genes are TRBV4-1 and TRBJ1-5, with D uncertain. The ends were cut back, 1 base at V and 6 bases at J, with 10 bases in the middle. Germline assignment: CDR1 MGHRA and CDR2 YSYEKL. The CDR3 extends over 14 amino acids. CDR3 DNA: TGCGCCAGCAGCCAAGTGGGCCTGGGTCAGCCCCAGCATTTT. It specifies CASSQVGLGQPQHF.